The 17 T cell receptor beta chains below were found in one sample sequenced in a study of shared clonotypes between healthy human individuals. The data were produced by immunoSEQ multiplex PCR, yet TCRdb's version contains in-frame clones alone and is incomplete. Among fewer than 3 million clones listed, around 90% were seen once. The specimen was naive CD4+ T cells from PBMCs. Subset defined: CD45RA+ positively selected. These receptors all stem from a man aged 18-30 years in good health. Some clones in this sample may be carry-over from other donors' samples.

This chain links TRBV6-5 with TRBJ1-4; no definite D call. Germline assignment: CDR1 MNHEY and CDR2 SVGAGI. This CDR3 is built from 14 residues. Trimming took off 0 bases at V and 6 bases at J, with 8 bases between the two ends. CDR3 coding DNA: TGTGCCAGCAGTTACTCCGGGGAAGATGAAAAACTGTTTTTT. It translates to CASSYSGEDEKLFF.

The chain's CDR3 is CASSDTGFEQFF. The CDR3 region has the DNA TGTGCCAGCAGTGATACGGGGTTTGAGCAGTTCTTC. The V call is TRBV25-1, the J call TRBJ2-1; tentatively, D is TRBD2 (5 bases). The germline V gene has CDR1 MGHDK and CDR2 SYGVNS. V gave up 3 bases and J gave up 9 bases, with 9 bases separating them. This CDR3 spans 12 amino acids.

This clone appeared a single time. V and J are TRBV29-1 and TRBJ2-3, with 9 bases lining up with TRBD2. Per germline, CDR1 SQVTM and CDR2 ANQGSEA. This CDR3 is 15 amino acids long. V shed 6 bases and J 6 bases; nucleotides not matched to a gene: 13. The CDR3, as DNA: TGCAGCGTGGGGACTAGCCCAACCCCACGGGATACGCAGTATTTT. Encoded protein: CSVGTSPTPRDTQYF.

CDR3 DNA: TGCGCCAGCAGCTTGACCCAGGGTGCCGGGGAGCCCCAGCATTTT. It specifies CASSLTQGAGEPQHF. The V gene is TRBV5-1, the J gene TRBJ1-5; TRBD1 might be the D (5 bases). The CDR3 totals 15 residues. Germline loops: CDR1 SGHRS, CDR2 YFSETQ. Trimming removed 1 base at V and 8 bases at J, with 16 bases between. The variable domain in full, with the rest retrieved from reference TRBV5-1 and TRBJ1-5, is KAGVTQTPRYLIKTRGQQVTLSCSPISGHRSVSWYQQTPGQGLQFLFEYFSETQRNKGNFPGRFSGRQFSNSRSEMNVSTLELGDSALYLCASSLTQGAGEPQHFGDGTRLSIL.

In its sample, this clone was seen once. V gene TRBV6-4 combines with J gene TRBJ2-2; D is unclear. Germline assignment: CDR1 MRHNA and CDR2 SNTAGT. The CDR3 is 13 residues long. V was clipped by 5 bases and J by 4 bases, with 8 bases between them. The CDR3 sequence is CASSKWSTGELFF. CDR3 bases: TGTGCCAGCAGTAAGTGGTCCACCGGGGAGCTGTTTTTT.

This chain joins TRBV10-3 and TRBJ2-1, with D possibly being TRBD2 (7 bases). Germline V CDR1 and CDR2: ENHRY, SYGVKD. CDR3 length: 16 amino acids. V lost 0 bases and J lost 9, with 18 bases in between. The CDR3 here is CAISESAAGARSEQFF. The CDR3 DNA reads as TGTGCCATCAGTGAGTCAGCGGCGGGGGCTAGGAGTGAGCAGTTCTTC.

This chain uses TRBV5-1 with TRBJ2-3; D may correspond to TRBD1 or TRBD2 (5 bases each). The V end was cut by 4 bases, the J end by 0 bases, with 15 bases between. Germline-derived CDR1 and CDR2 are SGHRS and YFSETQ. The CDR3 is made up of 16 amino acids. CDR3 amino acids: CASSTWGGLSTDTQYF. CDR3 sequence (DNA): TGCGCCAGCAGCACCTGGGGCGGGCTTAGCACAGATACGCAGTATTTT.

This clone was counted a single time. V gene TRBV6-1 combines with J gene TRBJ1-5; D remains unclear. The CDR3 runs 13 residues. Per the germline V gene, CDR1 is MNHNS and CDR2 is SASEGT. Trimming took off 1 base at V and 6 bases at J, with 7 bases between the two ends. The CDR3 sequence: CASSEGVFQPQHF. The DNA of the CDR3 is TGTGCCAGCAGTGAAGGGGTGTTTCAGCCCCAGCATTTT.

The chain carries TRBV2 and TRBJ2-7, with 7 bases aligning to TRBD2. The CDR3 has 13 amino acids. CDR1 and CDR2 (germline): SNHLY, FYNNEI. Trimming took 3 bases from V and 2 from J; bases not matched to a gene: 1. The CDR3: CASSDGGTYEQYF. The DNA of the CDR3 is TGTGCCAGCAGTGACGGGGGGACCTACGAGCAGTACTTC.

As concerns this clone: Other DNA sequences in this specimen translate into the identical CDR3. The gene calls are TRBV2 and TRBJ1-2, with TRBD1 as a possible D gene (5 bases). In germline, CDR1 is SNHLY, CDR2 FYNNEI. The CDR3 spans 13 residues. Trimming removed 6 bases from V and 4 bases from J, with 12 bases in between. CDR3 amino acids: CASRGTAPYGYTF. CDR3 sequence (DNA): TGTGCCAGCAGAGGGACTGCTCCCTATGGCTACACCTTC.

This clone appeared a few times. The chain joins TRBV13 to TRBJ1-4; D unclear. This CDR3 is built from 13 residues. Germline loops: CDR1 PRHDT, CDR2 FYEKMQ (reference sequence). V was shortened by 0 bases and J by 8 bases, with 7 bases between the two germline ends. The CDR3 DNA is TGTGCCAGCAGCTTAGGAGGGCGCGAAAAACTGTTTTTT. Protein product: CASSLGGREKLFF.

The rearrangement links TRBV4-2 to TRBJ2-2, with TRBD2 identical over 11 bases. The germline V gene has CDR1 LGHNA and CDR2 YNFKEQ. V was pared by 0 bases and J by 5 bases, with 5 bases of the junction left unmatched. The CDR3 spans 17 residues. CDR3 region: CASSQDYVAGGTGELFF. The CDR3 DNA reads as TGTGCCAGCAGCCAAGACTACGTAGCGGGAGGGACCGGGGAGCTGTTTTTT.

Details on this clone: The same CDR3 is also encoded by other DNA sequences in this sample. The chain has TRBV5-1 and TRBJ1-4, with TRBD1 as a possible D gene (6 bases). V was clipped by 0 bases and J by 5 bases, with 8 bases between them. From germline, CDR1 is SGHRS and CDR2 YFSETQ. The CDR3 has 14 residues. The CDR3 region is CASSLEGGNEKLFF. CDR3 nucleotides: TGCGCCAGCAGCTTGGAAGGGGGAAATGAAAAACTGTTTTTT.

The chain joins TRBV19 to TRBJ1-3, with D possibly TRBD1 on 5 matching bases. Trimming removed 10 bases from V and 0 bases from J, with 13 bases in between. CDR1 is LNHDA and CDR2 is SQIVND in the germline V gene (reference sequence). The CDR3 has 14 amino acids. The CDR3 here is CATRDPSSGNTIYF. The CDR3 nucleotides read TGTGCCACCAGGGACCCCAGCTCTGGAAACACCATATATTTT. The variable domain in full, with the rest retrieved from reference TRBV19 and TRBJ1-3, is DGGITQSPKYLFRKEGQNVTLSCEQNLNHDAMYWYRQDPGQGLRLIYYSQIVNDFQKGDIAEGYSVSREKKESFPLTVTSAQKNPTAFYLCATRDPSSGNTIYFGEGSWLTVV.

The rearrangement joins TRBV30 to TRBJ1-5; TRBD1 matches 7 bases. This CDR3 comprises 19 residues. The germline gives CDR1 GTSNPN, CDR2 SVGIG (reference sequence). V shed 2 bases, J shed 7 bases, and the junction held 23 bases outside the gene matches. The DNA of the CDR3 is TGTGCCTGGAGTCTTACCCCCGGACAGGAAGGGGCCCTAGGGCAGCCCCAGCATTTT. This codes for CAWSLTPGQEGALGQPQHF.

The chain joins TRBV4-2 to TRBJ2-5, with 11 nucleotides matching TRBD2. CDR1 is LGHNA, CDR2 YNFKEQ, per germline. V lost 0 bases, J lost 5 bases, and 11 bases stayed unmatched. The CDR3 loop spans 18 amino acids. CDR3 bases: TGTGCCAGCAGCCAAGATATGGTAGCGGGAGGGCCCGGTGAGACCCAGTACTTC. Amino acids: CASSQDMVAGGPGETQYF.

This clone has a handful of counts. The V gene is TRBV28, the J gene TRBJ1-2; D is perhaps TRBD1 (6 bases). The CDR3 runs 15 residues. Germline values: CDR1 MDHEN, CDR2 SYDVKM. Trimming cost V 7 bases and J 7 bases, with 22 bases left between them. The CDR3 bases are TGTGCCAGCATCTCACTGGGGACAAGGCCTGGTGGCTACACCTTC. Amino acids: CASISLGTRPGGYTF.